The 19 T cell receptor beta chains in this list originate from one sample, sequenced in a study of immune cell composition in non-small cell lung cancer. Profiled with immunoSEQ multiplex PCR; TCRdb holds only in-frame clones, not every one. The sample contains about 2,200 clones, approximately 88% of which appear only once. The specimen sequenced was lung tumor tissue. Receptors were obtained from a human donor with non-small cell lung cancer.

The chain recombines TRBV25-1 with TRBJ2-2; TRBD2 is a possible D gene (5 bases). Per the germline V gene, CDR1 is MGHDK and CDR2 is SYGVNS. The CDR3 is 11 amino acids. Trimming took off 7 bases at V and 6 bases at J, with 6 bases between the two ends. CDR3 sequence reads: CASTGSGELFF. In DNA, the CDR3 is TGTGCCAGCACGGGGTCCGGGGAGCTGTTTTTT.

This clone has a handful of counts. The chain combines TRBV15 with TRBJ1-5, with D tentatively TRBD1 (5 bases). V lost 5 bases and J 4 bases, leaving 9 bases between the germline ends. The CDR3 has 13 amino acids. Germline V lookup: CDR1 LNHNV, CDR2 YYDKDF (reference sequence). CDR3 region: CATSGALNQPQHF. DNA for the CDR3: TGTGCCACCAGCGGGGCCCTAAATCAGCCCCAGCATTTT.

The rearrangement links TRBV5-8 to TRBJ1-5; tentatively, D is TRBD1 (5 bases). With 4 bases removed from V and 2 bases from J, the gap between germline ends came to 10 bases. The V gene's germline CDR1 is SGHTS and CDR2 YDEGEE. CDR3 length: 14 amino acids. CDR3 sequence reads: CASSEPGGNQPQHF. Here the CDR3 DNA reads TGTGCCAGCAGCGAGCCGGGGGGCAATCAGCCCCAGCATTTT. Complete variable domain (other parts from reference TRBV5-8 and TRBJ1-5): EAGVTQSPTHLIKTRGQQATLRCSPISGHTSVYWYQQALGLGLQFLLWYDEGEERNRGNFPPRFSGRQFPNYSSELNVNALELEDSALYLCASSEPGGNQPQHFGDGTRLSIL.

The rearrangement links TRBV7-6 to TRBJ2-1; TRBD2 might be the D (6 bases). The germline CDR1 and CDR2 sequences are SGHVS and FNYEAQ. The V end was cut by 6 bases, the J end by 8 bases, with 11 bases between. The CDR3 contains 12 residues. This CDR3 reads CASRRLGDEQFF. For the CDR3, the DNA is TGTGCCAGCAGACGACTAGGCGATGAGCAGTTCTTC.

This chain connects TRBV14 to TRBJ2-7, with 10 bases matching TRBD1. Germline CDR1 and CDR2: SGHDN and FVKESK. V dropped 4 bases and J dropped 3; count of bases not matched to a gene: 6. The CDR3 runs 15 residues. Here the CDR3 reads CASSLPGTGVYEQYF. Written as DNA, the CDR3 is TGTGCCAGCAGCCTTCCGGGGACAGGGGTCTACGAGCAGTACTTC. The full variable domain, in which reference TRBV14 and TRBJ2-7 provide the parts outside the CDR3, is EAGVTQFPSHSVIEKGQTVTLRCDPISGHDNLYWYRRVMGKEIKFLLHFVKESKQDESGMPNNRFLAERTGGTYSTLKVQPAELEDSGVYFCASSLPGTGVYEQYFGPGTRLTVT.

This chain links TRBV30 with TRBJ2-3, with D unresolved. CDR1 is GTSNPN and CDR2 is SVGIG in the germline V gene (reference sequence). The CDR3 length is 14 residues. With 2 bases removed from V and 3 bases from J, the gap between germline ends came to 12 bases. The CDR3 nucleotides are TGTGCCTGGAGTTTCAGCCTGAGGACAGATACGCAGTATTTT. It is translated as CAWSFSLRTDTQYF. The whole variable domain, remainder taken from reference TRBV30 and TRBJ2-3, is SQTIHQWPATLVQPVGSPLSLECTVEGTSNPNLYWYRQAAGRGLQLLFYSVGIGQISSEVPQNLSASRPQDRQFILSSKKLLLSDSGFYLCAWSFSLRTDTQYFGPGTRLTVL.

In this sample, this clone turned up once. V is TRBV7-9 and J is TRBJ2-6; a possible D gene is TRBD2 (6 bases). CDR1 is SEHNR and CDR2 is FQNEAQ in the germline V gene (reference sequence). V dropped 3 bases and J dropped 0 bases, with 12 bases sitting between them. The CDR3 consists of 17 residues. CDR3 protein: CASSFWRELSGANVLTF. DNA of the CDR3: TGTGCCAGCAGCTTTTGGAGGGAGCTCTCTGGGGCCAACGTCCTGACTTTC.

This clone was seen just once. The chain links TRBV7-9 to TRBJ1-6; tentative D call: TRBD1 (5 bases). CDR3 size: 15 residues. The germline V and J ends were trimmed by 6 bases and 7 bases, with 16 bases remaining between them. Germline CDR1 is SEHNR and CDR2 is FQNEAQ (reference sequence). The CDR3 DNA reads as TGTGCCAGCAGTTTTGACAGCTATGGCAATTCACCCCTCCACTTT. Its translation is CASSFDSYGNSPLHF. The full variable domain, its missing parts supplied by reference TRBV7-9 and TRBJ1-6, is DTGVSQNPRHKITKRGQNVTFRCDPISEHNRLYWYRQTLGQGPEFLTYFQNEAQLEKSRLLSDRFSAERPKGSFSTLEIQRTEQGDSAMYLCASSFDSYGNSPLHFGNGTRLTVT.

The rearrangement links TRBV7-8 to TRBJ1-5; no reliable D call. Germline V gives CDR1 SGHVS, CDR2 FQNEAQ. Trimming removed 3 bases at V and 0 bases at J, with 9 bases between. The CDR3 extends over 15 amino acids. The CDR3 DNA is TGTGCCAGCAGCTTCGGTGCTTATAGCAATCAGCCCCAGCATTTT. Translation gives CASSFGAYSNQPQHF.

The chain combines TRBV19 with TRBJ2-7; 8 bases align to TRBD1. The V and J ends lost 5 bases and 7 bases, in that order; junction bases with no gene match: 13. CDR1 is LNHDA and CDR2 is SQIVND in the germline V gene (reference sequence). The CDR3 covers 15 residues. CDR3 amino acids: CASSLSGQAVGEQYF. In DNA, the CDR3 is TGTGCCAGTAGTCTATCGGGACAGGCCGTGGGTGAGCAGTACTTC.

The chain uses TRBV18 and TRBJ2-3, with D uncertain. V was shortened by 3 bases and J by 1 base, with 8 bases between the two germline ends. CDR1 and CDR2 (germline): KGHSH, LQKENI. The CDR3 spans 14 residues. The CDR3 DNA reads TGTGCCAGCTCACCGTTCGTCGGCACAGATACGCAGTATTTT. This translates into CASSPFVGTDTQYF.

Of note for this clone: One end of the junction is discordant with germline, which a read error may explain. CDR3 sequence: CASSPPSGAFSGANVLTF. CDR3 coding DNA: TGTGCCAGCTCACCACCCTCAGGGGCCTTCTCTGGAGCCAACGTCCTGACTTTC. The gene calls are TRBV18 and TRBJ2-6, with D tentatively TRBD1 (6 bases). The CDR3 spans 18 residues. CDR1 and CDR2 from the germline V gene are KGHSH and LQKENI.

The rearrangement joins TRBV10-3 to TRBJ2-1; TRBD2 aligns across 12 bases. Germline V gene sequence: CDR1 ENHRY, CDR2 SYGVKD. Trimming removed 3 bases from V and 5 bases from J; junction bases left unmatched: 5. The CDR3 totals 16 residues. In DNA form, the CDR3 reads TGTGCCATCAGTGAAGCGTCTAGCGGGGGGGACAATGAGCAGTTCTTC. Translated, it gives CAISEASSGGDNEQFF.

The chain employs TRBV19 and TRBJ1-4; D might be TRBD1 (5 bases). Germline V gene sequence: CDR1 LNHDA, CDR2 SQIVND (reference sequence). Trimming removed 5 bases from V and 7 bases from J, with 17 bases in between. CDR3 length: 15 amino acids. CDR3 protein: CASSPQGIRGEKLFF. The CDR3 bases are TGTGCCAGTAGTCCGCAGGGTATTAGGGGTGAAAAACTGTTTTTT.

J is TRBJ1-4 and V is TRBV6-1; D is ambiguous. Germline V CDR1 and CDR2: MNHNS, SASEGT. Between the trimmed V and J ends, which lost 3 bases and 4 bases, there was a span of 12 bases. The CDR3 consists of 15 residues. As DNA, the CDR3 is TGTGCCAGCAGTGATCTCTGGCGGAGTAATGAAAAACTGTTTTTT. Translation: CASSDLWRSNEKLFF.

The CDR3 bases are TGCGCCAGCAGCCCCCGGCAGGGGACCTCCTACGAGCAGTACTTC. This sequence encodes CASSPRQGTSYEQYF. V gene TRBV5-1 combines with J gene TRBJ2-7; D is possibly TRBD1 (6 bases). The CDR3 totals 15 residues. Germline CDR1 SGHRS, CDR2 YFSETQ. Trimming took off 4 bases at V and 0 bases at J, with 14 bases between the two ends.

The chain links TRBV27 to TRBJ1-3, with 8 nucleotides matching TRBD1. Germline lookup yields CDR1 MNHEY and CDR2 SMNVEV (reference sequence). The CDR3 consists of 14 residues. J lost 5 bases, V lost 4 bases, and 4 bases had no gene match. The CDR3 coding sequence is TGTGCCAGCAGTTCCACAGGGGGAAGAAACACCATATATTTT. Translated: CASSSTGGRNTIYF.

This clone was seen a handful of times. This chain joins TRBV9 and TRBJ1-1; a possible D gene is TRBD1 (6 bases). The CDR3 is 17 residues long. CDR1 and CDR2 from the germline V gene are SGDLS and YYNGEE. With 3 bases removed from V and 6 bases from J, the gap between germline ends came to 24 bases. The CDR3 sequence: CASSGAPEFRGWAEAFF. The CDR3, as DNA: TGTGCCAGCAGCGGAGCGCCGGAATTCAGGGGATGGGCTGAAGCTTTCTTT.

This clone came up a few times. This chain's CDR3 is CASGLAGVDYEQYF. CDR3 in DNA: TGTGCCAGCGGACTAGCGGGAGTTGACTACGAGCAGTACTTC. The chain has TRBV28 and TRBJ2-7; 13 positions agree with TRBD2. V shed 8 bases and J 3 bases; nucleotides not matched to a gene: 4. Per the germline V gene, CDR1 is MDHEN and CDR2 is SYDVKM. This CDR3 spans 14 amino acids.